The entry that follows covers one T cell receptor beta chain sequence. As yet, its antigen is unknown. Collection occurred without any documented infections or immune events in donors. The data stem from a study of identifying expanded T cells in peripheral blood. Study findings and constraints: Clone count variance between roughly two-week samples rose with total template count. Roughly 1.2 clones differed between technical replicates, versus about 15 and 19 over time.

After removal of 1 base from V and 3 bases from J, the junction contained 7 bases not matched to a gene. This CDR3 is 15 amino acids long. Germline CDR1 is SGHRS and CDR2 is YFSETQ. Here immunoSEQ multiplex PCR was the method, and the copy in TCRdb shows in-frame clones only, minus some. In the table there are under 70,000 clones, about 89% of which are singletons. Source material: blood. This clonotype was obtained from a person between 18 and 70 years old in good health. V gene TRBV5-1 combines with J gene TRBJ2-7; 7 bases match TRBD2. CDR3 sequence (DNA): TGCGCCAGCAGCTTGCAAGCGGGGCTATTCTACGAGCAGTACTTC. It yields the protein CASSLQAGLFYEQYF.